This T cell receptor (beta chain) derives from a study of blood T cell repertoires in COVID-19. Overall study context: The cDNA or gDNA used as material had been derived from T cells, B-cell-depleted T cells, or PBMCs.

Under the authors' procedure: Estimation of nucleated cell counts was performed using reference gene primer amplification. Clones were read by immunoSEQ multiplex PCR, and TCRdb kept only the in-frame ones, dropping some. V, J and clone size are those of that table, while D and trimming were read from the DNA. The sample contains roughly 340,000 clones, 70% to 90% of which appear only once. The CDR3 extends over 12 amino acids. CDR1 and CDR2 (germline): MNHEY, SMNVEV (reference sequence). V lost 4 bases, J lost 2 bases, and 4 bases lay in between. This TCR was sampled from a man in his forties in a cohort exposed to, infected with or recovered from COVID-19 (not recorded which). Sequenced material: PBMCs or T cells enriched from blood (not recorded which). The chain uses TRBV27 and TRBJ2-3; D not resolved. The CDR3 nucleotides are TGTGCCAGCAGTTCCCACACAGATACGCAGTATTTT. Translating it yields CASSSHTDTQYF.